These T cell receptor beta chains were read from a single sample in a study of cytomegalovirus exposure and HLA in healthy donors. The data were produced by immunoSEQ multiplex PCR, yet TCRdb's version contains in-frame clones alone and is incomplete. Here the sample spans some 200,000 clones, around 70% being singletons. Sequencing used PBMCs. The source is a man between 35 and 55 years old in good health and CMV-seropositive. Each CDR3 is given with its conserved first and last residue. Each record gives: V gene, clone size, D gene, J gene, CDR3 DNA, CDR3 protein. The D gene is left open where the match is weak. Clone size appears in some rows only: once, few, many, or a class for an expanded clone.

v_gene: TRBV9
abundance: -
d_gene: TRBD1
j_gene: TRBJ1-1
CDR3nt: TGTGCCAGCAGCGTAGTTGGGACAGGAGACACTGAAGCTTTCTTT
CDR3aa: CASSVVGTGDTEAFF

v_gene: TRBV5-1
abundance: -
d_gene: TRBD2
j_gene: TRBJ2-1
CDR3nt: TGCGCCAGCAGCCTCGAGAGCGGGGCTGAGGGTGAGCAGTTCTTC
CDR3aa: CASSLESGAEGEQFF

v_gene: TRBV6-5
abundance: few
d_gene: -
j_gene: TRBJ1-3
CDR3nt: TGTGCCAGTAAGAGCGGGATATCTGGAAACACCATATATTTT
CDR3aa: CASKSGISGNTIYF

v_gene: TRBV13
abundance: few
d_gene: TRBD1
j_gene: TRBJ2-5
CDR3nt: TGTGCCAGCAGCTTACGGGACAGACAAGAGACCCAGTACTTC
CDR3aa: CASSLRDRQETQYF

v_gene: TRBV5-4
abundance: -
d_gene: -
j_gene: TRBJ2-3
CDR3nt: TGTGCCAGCAGCTTCCAGGGCACAGATACGCAGTATTTT
CDR3aa: CASSFQGTDTQYF

v_gene: TRBV7-2
abundance: -
d_gene: -
j_gene: TRBJ1-2
CDR3nt: TGTGCCAGCAGCGTCACGGGGGTGGGTCCTTTTGATGGCTACACCTTC
CDR3aa: CASSVTGVGPFDGYTF

v_gene: TRBV5-5
abundance: -
d_gene: -
j_gene: TRBJ1-5
CDR3nt: TGTGCCAGCAGCTTGATTCCCCCCGAGGGTAGCAATCAGCCCCAGCATTTT
CDR3aa: CASSLIPPEGSNQPQHF

v_gene: TRBV2
abundance: -
d_gene: -
j_gene: TRBJ1-6
CDR3nt: TGTGCCAGCAGTTTCGAAAGCCTCGGGAATTCACCCCTCCACTTT
CDR3aa: CASSFESLGNSPLHF

v_gene: TRBV18
abundance: -
d_gene: TRBD2
j_gene: TRBJ2-2
CDR3nt: TGTGCCGGCTCACCACCGGGACTAAACACCGGGGAGCTGTTTTTT
CDR3aa: CAGSPPGLNTGELFF

v_gene: TRBV19
abundance: -
d_gene: -
j_gene: TRBJ2-3
CDR3nt: TGTGCCAGTAGTACCGGGAGCCGGTCAGATACGCAGTATTTT
CDR3aa: CASSTGSRSDTQYF

v_gene: TRBV10-3
abundance: -
d_gene: TRBD2
j_gene: TRBJ2-1
CDR3nt: TGTGCCATCAGTGAGAAGCGGGGGGCTGCCGATGAGCAGTTCTTC
CDR3aa: CAISEKRGAADEQFF

v_gene: TRBV5-5
abundance: -
d_gene: TRBD1
j_gene: TRBJ1-2
CDR3nt: TGTGCCAGCAGCCTTGCGACAGGGTTAGTGGACTATGGCTACACCTTC
CDR3aa: CASSLATGLVDYGYTF

v_gene: TRBV5-1
abundance: once
d_gene: TRBD2
j_gene: TRBJ2-5
CDR3nt: TGCGCCAGCAGCTTGTTTAGCGGGGGGACCCAAGAGACCCAGTACTTC
CDR3aa: CASSLFSGGTQETQYF

v_gene: TRBV5-6
abundance: -
d_gene: -
j_gene: TRBJ1-1
CDR3nt: TGTGCCAGCAGCTCAGGGGCCCCGAACACTGAAGCTTTCTTT
CDR3aa: CASSSGAPNTEAFF

v_gene: TRBV27
abundance: -
d_gene: TRBD1
j_gene: TRBJ2-7
CDR3nt: TGTGCCAGCAGCCATTACAGGGGTGAATCCGAGCAGTACTTC
CDR3aa: CASSHYRGESEQYF

v_gene: TRBV2
abundance: -
d_gene: TRBD1
j_gene: TRBJ2-7
CDR3nt: TGTGCCAGCAGCACCGGACAGGGGAACGAGCAGTACTTC
CDR3aa: CASSTGQGNEQYF

v_gene: TRBV27
abundance: -
d_gene: TRBD1
j_gene: TRBJ2-7
CDR3nt: TGTGCCAGCAGTTGGGCGGAAGGGGGCGACGAGCAGTACTTC
CDR3aa: CASSWAEGGDEQYF

v_gene: TRBV19
abundance: once
d_gene: TRBD2
j_gene: TRBJ2-6
CDR3nt: TGTGCCAGTAGTATGGGGGGGACTGGGGCCAACGTCCTGACTTTC
CDR3aa: CASSMGGTGANVLTF

v_gene: TRBV7-9
abundance: -
d_gene: -
j_gene: TRBJ1-2
CDR3nt: TGTGCCAGCAGCCCGGACAGCAACTATGGCTACACCTTC
CDR3aa: CASSPDSNYGYTF

v_gene: TRBV6-5
abundance: few
d_gene: TRBD1
j_gene: TRBJ1-3
CDR3nt: TGTGCCAGCAGGCGGACAGGTGGTGCTGGAAACACCATATATTTT
CDR3aa: CASRRTGGAGNTIYF

v_gene: TRBV5-1
abundance: -
d_gene: TRBD1
j_gene: TRBJ2-5
CDR3nt: TGCGCCAGCAGCCCTGGCCCGACAGGGCAAGAGACCCAGTACTTC
CDR3aa: CASSPGPTGQETQYF

v_gene: TRBV11-2
abundance: -
d_gene: -
j_gene: TRBJ2-5
CDR3nt: TGTGCCAGCAGCTTAGATAGCTGGGGCCCACTCGAACCCCAAGAGACCCAGTACTTC
CDR3aa: CASSLDSWGPLEPQETQYF

v_gene: TRBV16
abundance: few
d_gene: -
j_gene: TRBJ2-7
CDR3nt: TGTGCCAGCAGCCAATCGGGAAGGGGCTACGAGCAGTACTTC
CDR3aa: CASSQSGRGYEQYF

v_gene: TRBV9
abundance: -
d_gene: -
j_gene: TRBJ1-2
CDR3nt: TGTGCCAGCAGCGTAGCAGTACAGGGCCTCAACTATGGCTACACCTTC
CDR3aa: CASSVAVQGLNYGYTF

v_gene: TRBV7-9
abundance: -
d_gene: TRBD1
j_gene: TRBJ1-3
CDR3nt: TGTGCCAGCAGAGGGACAGTAGGAAACACCATATATTTT
CDR3aa: CASRGTVGNTIYF

v_gene: TRBV4-3
abundance: -
d_gene: TRBD1
j_gene: TRBJ2-7
CDR3nt: TGCGCCAGCAGCCAGGAGACAGGGGGCTCCTACGAGCAGTACTTC
CDR3aa: CASSQETGGSYEQYF

v_gene: TRBV28
abundance: -
d_gene: -
j_gene: TRBJ1-6
CDR3nt: TGTGCCAGCAGTCCTTACAGAAGCTCCTATAATTCACCCCTCCACTTT
CDR3aa: CASSPYRSSYNSPLHF

v_gene: TRBV5-1
abundance: -
d_gene: -
j_gene: TRBJ2-2
CDR3nt: TGCGCCAGCAGCTTGGGCAGACTCACCGGGGAGCTGTTTTTT
CDR3aa: CASSLGRLTGELFF

v_gene: TRBV18
abundance: -
d_gene: TRBD1
j_gene: TRBJ1-2
CDR3nt: TGTGCCAGCTCACCACTGGCGCCTTTTGGGACAGGCGATAAAGCTAACTATGGCTACACCTTC
CDR3aa: CASSPLAPFGTGDKANYGYTF

v_gene: TRBV9
abundance: -
d_gene: -
j_gene: TRBJ1-6
CDR3nt: TGTGCCAGCAGCGTAGGGCTACCATCAGGGTCACCCCTCCACTTT
CDR3aa: CASSVGLPSGSPLHF

v_gene: TRBV2
abundance: -
d_gene: TRBD2
j_gene: TRBJ2-7
CDR3nt: TGTGCCAGCAGTGAATTGCGAGCGGGGGGGTACGAGCAGTACTTC
CDR3aa: CASSELRAGGYEQYF

v_gene: TRBV5-1
abundance: -
d_gene: TRBD1
j_gene: TRBJ2-7
CDR3nt: TGCGCCAGCAGCTTGGGACAGGGGGTCCCCTACGAGCAGTACTTC
CDR3aa: CASSLGQGVPYEQYF

v_gene: TRBV7-9
abundance: -
d_gene: TRBD2
j_gene: TRBJ2-2
CDR3nt: TGTGCCAGCAGCGGGACTAGCGGGGAAGGCGACACCGGGGAGCTGTTTTTT
CDR3aa: CASSGTSGEGDTGELFF

v_gene: TRBV5-3
abundance: -
d_gene: -
j_gene: TRBJ2-5
CDR3nt: TGTGCCAGAAGAGAAACAAACCATCAAGAGACCCAGTACTTC
CDR3aa: CARRETNHQETQYF

v_gene: TRBV6-4
abundance: once
d_gene: -
j_gene: TRBJ1-6
CDR3nt: TGTGCCAGCCGTGATTTTACCGGTATTAATTCACCCCTCCACTTT
CDR3aa: CASRDFTGINSPLHF

v_gene: TRBV28
abundance: -
d_gene: -
j_gene: TRBJ1-5
CDR3nt: TGTGCCAGCAGTCTCCGGGGGGGGTGGTCAGCCCAGCATTTT
CDR3aa: CASSLRGGWSAQHF

v_gene: TRBV6-5
abundance: -
d_gene: TRBD2
j_gene: TRBJ2-5
CDR3nt: TGTGCCAGCAGTTACACCCCTTCTAGCGGCCAAGAGACCCAGTACTTC
CDR3aa: CASSYTPSSGQETQYF

v_gene: TRBV6-5
abundance: few
d_gene: TRBD2
j_gene: TRBJ2-5
CDR3nt: TGTGCCAGCCGGCGGGGGAAAGAGACCCAGTACTTC
CDR3aa: CASRRGKETQYF

v_gene: TRBV28
abundance: -
d_gene: -
j_gene: TRBJ2-3
CDR3nt: TGTGCCAGCACCCCCCTCCGGGTAGGAGCAGATACGCAGTATTTT
CDR3aa: CASTPLRVGADTQYF

v_gene: TRBV6-5
abundance: -
d_gene: -
j_gene: TRBJ2-3
CDR3nt: TGTGCCAGCAGCAGAGGGGGGGGCGGGGGAGATACGCAGTATTTT
CDR3aa: CASSRGGGGGDTQYF

v_gene: TRBV4-1
abundance: -
d_gene: -
j_gene: TRBJ1-5
CDR3nt: TGCGCCAGCAGCCAAGACAGGGGAAGGGGACAGCCCCAGCATTTT
CDR3aa: CASSQDRGRGQPQHF

v_gene: TRBV4-1
abundance: -
d_gene: TRBD2
j_gene: TRBJ2-7
CDR3nt: TGCGCCAGCAGCCATAAGACTAGCGGGGGGCTGAGCTCCTACGAGCAGTACTTC
CDR3aa: CASSHKTSGGLSSYEQYF

v_gene: TRBV5-4
abundance: -
d_gene: TRBD2
j_gene: TRBJ2-3
CDR3nt: TGTGCCAGCAGCTTGGTAGCGCTAGCGGGGATCACAGATACGCAGTATTTT
CDR3aa: CASSLVALAGITDTQYF

v_gene: TRBV6-1
abundance: -
d_gene: TRBD1
j_gene: TRBJ1-1
CDR3nt: TGTGCCAGCAGTGAAAGGGTCAGGGGGCTCCACCTGAACACTGAAGCTTTCTTT
CDR3aa: CASSERVRGLHLNTEAFF

v_gene: TRBV10-3
abundance: -
d_gene: -
j_gene: TRBJ1-2
CDR3nt: TGTGCCATCTCGGGGTCAGGGGCGACCGGCTACACCTTC
CDR3aa: CAISGSGATGYTF

v_gene: TRBV23-1
abundance: -
d_gene: TRBD1
j_gene: TRBJ2-2
CDR3nt: TGCGCCAGCAGTCAGCCGGACAGGGTCGCGAACACCGGGGAGCTGTTTTTT
CDR3aa: CASSQPDRVANTGELFF

v_gene: TRBV6-5
abundance: once
d_gene: -
j_gene: TRBJ1-6
CDR3nt: TGTGCCAGCAGTTACTCGGGGAGATATAATTCACCCCTCCACTTT
CDR3aa: CASSYSGRYNSPLHF

v_gene: TRBV13
abundance: -
d_gene: -
j_gene: TRBJ1-3
CDR3nt: TGTGCCAGCAGCTTAGCACAGGGAAACACCATATATTTT
CDR3aa: CASSLAQGNTIYF

v_gene: TRBV27
abundance: -
d_gene: -
j_gene: TRBJ2-2
CDR3nt: TGTGCCAGCAGTTCCCTAGAGCGGTGGGGCACCGGGGAGCTGTTTTTT
CDR3aa: CASSSLERWGTGELFF

v_gene: TRBV4-3
abundance: -
d_gene: -
j_gene: TRBJ2-5
CDR3nt: TGCGCCAGCAGCCAAGTGTCGACGGGGGGCGTCCCAGGGACCCAGTACTTC
CDR3aa: CASSQVSTGGVPGTQYF

v_gene: TRBV11-2
abundance: -
d_gene: -
j_gene: TRBJ1-4
CDR3nt: TGTGCCAGCCGGAGACCTGGACAGCATGAAAAACTGTTTTTT
CDR3aa: CASRRPGQHEKLFF

v_gene: TRBV6-5
abundance: few
d_gene: -
j_gene: TRBJ2-7
CDR3nt: TGTGCCAGCAGTGCCCGGAACGGGTACGAGCAGTACTTC
CDR3aa: CASSARNGYEQYF

v_gene: TRBV4-1
abundance: few
d_gene: -
j_gene: TRBJ2-1
CDR3nt: TGCGCCAGCTCCCCCAGCCTCAAGGCGGGTGTCGCCTACAATGAGCAGTTCTTC
CDR3aa: CASSPSLKAGVAYNEQFF

v_gene: TRBV9
abundance: -
d_gene: -
j_gene: TRBJ2-3
CDR3nt: TGTGCCAGCAGCGTAGAACAGTCCCTTATCACAGATACGCAGTATTTT
CDR3aa: CASSVEQSLITDTQYF

v_gene: TRBV10-2
abundance: few
d_gene: -
j_gene: TRBJ1-6
CDR3nt: TGCGCCAGCAGGAGTGAACAGTATAATTCACCCCTCCACTTT
CDR3aa: CASRSEQYNSPLHF

v_gene: TRBV7-6
abundance: few
d_gene: -
j_gene: TRBJ2-2
CDR3nt: TGTGCCAGCAGCTTATCTCCAGGCCTCCGGGAGCTGTTTTTT
CDR3aa: CASSLSPGLRELFF